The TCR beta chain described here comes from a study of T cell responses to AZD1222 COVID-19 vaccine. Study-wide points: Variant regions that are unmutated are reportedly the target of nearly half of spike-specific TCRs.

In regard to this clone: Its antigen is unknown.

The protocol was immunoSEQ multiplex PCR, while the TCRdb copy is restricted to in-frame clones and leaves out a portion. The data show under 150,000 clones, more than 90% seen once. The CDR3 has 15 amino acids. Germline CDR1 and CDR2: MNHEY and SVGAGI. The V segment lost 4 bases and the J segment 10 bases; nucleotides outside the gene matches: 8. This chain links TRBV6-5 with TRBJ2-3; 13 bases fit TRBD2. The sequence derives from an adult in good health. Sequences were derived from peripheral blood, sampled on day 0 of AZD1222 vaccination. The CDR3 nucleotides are TGTGCCAGCAGTTCAACTAGCGGGAGGGCCTTTGCGCAGTATTTT. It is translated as CASSSTSGRAFAQYF.